These 14 T cell receptor beta chains were all obtained from the same sample, sequenced in a study of glioma-infiltrating T cells after dendritic cell vaccination. The method was immunoSEQ multiplex PCR; TCRdb's version includes in-frame clones alone and lacks a portion of them. The sample holds 65,000 to 80,000 clones, 87% seen once. Time point indicated: after dendritic cell vaccination, including at tumor progression/relapse. The starting material was blood, obtained after dendritic cell vaccination. The source of these receptors is a human donor with glioblastoma.

The chain employs TRBV29-1 and TRBJ1-1; the D is unclear. The germline V gene encodes CDR1 SQVTM and CDR2 ANQGSEA. This CDR3 comprises 13 residues. V was clipped by 5 bases and J by 1 base, with 11 bases between them. DNA for the CDR3: TGCAGCGTTCTTACGGGGAGGAACACTGAAGCTTTCTTT. The encoded protein is CSVLTGRNTEAFF.

The chain employs TRBV2 and TRBJ2-5, with 13 positions matching TRBD2. Germline-derived CDR1 and CDR2 are SNHLY and FYNNEI. The trim removed 4 bases at V and 1 base at J, leaving 3 bases unmatched. The CDR3 runs to 16 residues. CDR3 sequence reads: CASSGGLAGLQETQYF. DNA for the CDR3: TGTGCCAGCAGTGGGGGACTAGCGGGGCTCCAAGAGACCCAGTACTTC.

This clone is a singleton in its sample. Distinct nucleotide sequences in the sample also encode this CDR3. This chain joins TRBV5-1 and TRBJ1-2; 8 bases match TRBD1. J gave up 4 bases and V 4 bases, and 6 bases lay outside the gene matches. This CDR3 is 14 amino acids long. Germline loops: CDR1 SGHRS, CDR2 YFSETQ. The CDR3 region has the DNA TGCGCCAGCAGCCTGGGGACAGGTTTCTATGGCTACACCTTC. This encodes CASSLGTGFYGYTF.

The rearrangement joins TRBV7-9 to TRBJ2-2; D unclear. From germline, CDR1 is SEHNR and CDR2 FQNEAQ (reference sequence). The CDR3 runs 14 residues. Trimming took off 1 base at V and 8 bases at J, with 11 bases between the two ends. The CDR3: CASSLGATPGELFF. CDR3 sequence (DNA): TGTGCCAGCAGCTTAGGTGCAACACCGGGGGAGCTGTTTTTT. Together with reference TRBV7-9 and TRBJ2-2, the CDR3 gives the full variable domain: DTGVSQNPRHKITKRGQNVTFRCDPISEHNRLYWYRQTLGQGPEFLTYFQNEAQLEKSRLLSDRFSAERPKGSFSTLEIQRTEQGDSAMYLCASSLGATPGELFFGEGSRLTVL.

The chain links TRBV12-2 to TRBJ2-3; the D call of TRBD2 is as the table states it, not checked on the DNA. TRBV12-2 is a documented pseudogene. The CDR3 contains 19 residues. The CDR3 region has the DNA TGTGCAAGTCGCTCGACTAGCGGGAGGACGTTCTACTCCACAGATACGCAGTATTTT. Residues: CASRSTSGRTFYSTDTQYF.

This sequence joins TRBV5-6 and TRBJ1-6, with D perhaps matching TRBD1 (5 bases). Trimming removed 3 bases from V and 1 base from J, with 20 bases in between. The CDR3 extends over 19 amino acids. Germline CDR1 SGHDT, CDR2 YYEEEE. CDR3 region: CASSSFRDKGGSYNSPLHF. The CDR3, as DNA: TGTGCCAGCAGCTCGTTCAGGGATAAGGGAGGGTCCTATAATTCACCCCTCCACTTT.

The chain combines TRBV27 with TRBJ2-1; maybe TRBD1 (6 bases). Trimming cost V 8 bases and J 1 base, with 15 bases left between them. The germline CDR1 and CDR2 sequences are MNHEY and SMNVEV (reference sequence). CDR3 length equals 15 residues. CDR3 nucleotides: TGTGCCAGCCGCGCCCCCAGGGGATCCTACAATGAGCAGTTCTTC. Its translation: CASRAPRGSYNEQFF.

Note on this clone: Other DNA variants within this sample encode the same CDR3. The chain is built from TRBV5-1 and TRBJ1-2, with unresolved D. The CDR3 contains 13 residues. Germline V gene lookup returns CDR1 SGHRS and CDR2 YFSETQ. With 3 bases removed from V and 2 bases from J, the gap between germline ends came to 8 bases. In DNA form, the CDR3 reads TGCGCCAGCAGCTCAGGATCAAACTATGGCTACACCTTC. Residues: CASSSGSNYGYTF.

CDR3 DNA: TGTGCCAGCAGCTTAATAGCGGGCTACGAGCAGTACTTC. This sequence encodes CASSLIAGYEQYF. The chain recombines TRBV11-2 with TRBJ2-7, with 7 bases matching TRBD2. V lost 2 bases to trimming and J lost 3 bases; unmatched junction nucleotides: 1. Germline CDR1 and CDR2: SGHAT and FQNNGV. The CDR3 runs 13 residues.

The rearrangement links TRBV19 to TRBJ1-5, with unresolved D. The CDR3 loop spans 15 amino acids. Trimming pared 8 bases from V and 4 bases from J, leaving 18 bases between. CDR1 is LNHDA and CDR2 is SQIVND in the germline V gene (reference sequence). CDR3 protein: CASSEGGNWNQPQHF. In DNA form, the CDR3 reads TGTGCCAGTTCGGAGGGCGGGAATTGGAATCAGCCCCAGCATTTT.

This clone showed up just a few times. The chain employs TRBV6-5 and TRBJ1-1, with D hard to call. The germline gives CDR1 MNHEY, CDR2 SVGAGI. The CDR3 totals 14 residues. V was shortened by 8 bases and J by 0 bases, with 13 bases between the two germline ends. CDR3 loop: CASLPREVNTEAFF. Here the CDR3 DNA reads TGTGCCAGCCTCCCGAGGGAAGTGAACACTGAAGCTTTCTTT.

The chain links TRBV5-1 to TRBJ2-2; a weak D match, TRBD1 (6 bases). The CDR3 has 15 amino acids. The V end was cut by 5 bases, the J end by 2 bases, with 13 bases between. Looked up from germline, CDR1 is SGHRS and CDR2 is YFSETQ. The CDR3: CASSPGQQNTGELFF. CDR3 sequence (DNA): TGCGCCAGCAGTCCGGGACAACAAAACACCGGGGAGCTGTTTTTT.

This chain links TRBV7-6 with TRBJ2-5, with D possibly TRBD2 on 5 matching bases. Germline values: CDR1 SGHVS, CDR2 FNYEAQ. The CDR3 is 14 residues long. Trimming removed 7 bases from V and 5 bases from J, with 17 bases in between. CDR3 in amino acids: CASTHSRGAETQYF. In DNA, the CDR3 is TGTGCCAGCACCCATTCACGGGGAGCGGAGACCCAGTACTTC.

This chain uses TRBV10-1 with TRBJ1-1; TRBD1 agrees at 7 bases. The ends lost 5 bases at V and 1 base at J; junction bases unmatched: 4. Germline CDR1 and CDR2: WNHNN and SYGVQD (reference sequence). CDR3 size: 14 residues. CDR3 DNA: TGCGCCAGCAGTCCAGGGGGAAGGAACACTGAAGCTTTCTTT. The encoded protein is CASSPGGRNTEAFF.